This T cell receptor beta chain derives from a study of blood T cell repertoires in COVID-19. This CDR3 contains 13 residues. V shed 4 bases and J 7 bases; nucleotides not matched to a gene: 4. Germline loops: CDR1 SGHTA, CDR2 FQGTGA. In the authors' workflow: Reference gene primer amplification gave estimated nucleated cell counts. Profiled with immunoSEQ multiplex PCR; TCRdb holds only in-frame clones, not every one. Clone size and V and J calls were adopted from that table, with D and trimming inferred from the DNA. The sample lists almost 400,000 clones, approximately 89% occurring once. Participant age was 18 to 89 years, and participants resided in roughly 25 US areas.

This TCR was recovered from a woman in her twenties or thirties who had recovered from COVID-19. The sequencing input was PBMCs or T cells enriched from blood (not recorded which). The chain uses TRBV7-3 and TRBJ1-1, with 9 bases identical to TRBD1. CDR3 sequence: CASSSGQGYEAFF. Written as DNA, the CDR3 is TGTGCCAGCAGCTCGGGACAGGGTTATGAAGCTTTCTTT.